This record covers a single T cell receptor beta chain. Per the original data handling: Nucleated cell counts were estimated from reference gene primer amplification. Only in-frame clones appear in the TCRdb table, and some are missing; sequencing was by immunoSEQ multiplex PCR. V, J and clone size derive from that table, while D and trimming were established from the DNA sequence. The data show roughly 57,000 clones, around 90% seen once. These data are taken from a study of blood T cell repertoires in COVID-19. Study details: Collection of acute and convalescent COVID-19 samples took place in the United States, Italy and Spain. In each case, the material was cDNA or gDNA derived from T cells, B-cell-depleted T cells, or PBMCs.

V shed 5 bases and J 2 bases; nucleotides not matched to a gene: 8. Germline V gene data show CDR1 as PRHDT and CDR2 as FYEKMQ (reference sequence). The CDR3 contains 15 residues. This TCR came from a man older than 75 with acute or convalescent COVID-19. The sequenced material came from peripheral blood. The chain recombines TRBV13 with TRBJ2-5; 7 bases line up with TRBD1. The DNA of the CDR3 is TGTGCCAGCAGCCTATCACAGGGGACGCAAGAGACCCAGTACTTC. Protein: CASSLSQGTQETQYF.